The T cell receptor (beta chain) described here comes from a study of blood T cell repertoires in COVID-19. The method was immunoSEQ multiplex PCR; TCRdb's version includes in-frame clones alone and lacks a portion of them. Among 200,000 to 250,000 clones, approximately 81% were seen once, and the ten largest hold about 20%. The CDR3 sequence is 18 residues long. In germline, CDR1 is LGHDT, CDR2 YNNKEL (reference sequence). V trimming: 6 bases; J trimming: 5 bases; junction bases outside the gene matches: 17. V usage is TRBV3-1 (or the pseudogene TRBV3-2) and J usage is TRBJ2-2; 8 nucleotides align to TRBD1. Sequenced sample: peripheral blood. This receptor was taken from a man under 40 with active or convalescent COVID-19. The DNA for the CDR3 is TGTGCCAGCAGACAAACCTCACAGGACAGGGATAAGACCGGGGAGCTGTTTTTT. It translates to CASRQTSQDRDKTGELFF.